Below, 15 T cell receptor beta chains from the same sample are listed, as sequenced in a study of cytomegalovirus exposure and HLA in healthy donors. Primers included in the PCR were 60 Vbeta and 13 Jbeta primers. Profiling relied on immunoSEQ multiplex PCR, and the TCRdb table lists in-frame clones only, not all of them. The sample yields roughly 140,000 clones, around 80% seen once. The sample was PBMCs. Receptors originate from a young man in good health and CMV-seronegative.

The chain carries TRBV6-6 and TRBJ1-6; D not certain. There are 14 residues in the CDR3. CDR1 and CDR2 from the germline V gene are MNHNY and SVGAGI (reference sequence). V was shortened by 0 bases and J by 8 bases, with 8 bases between the two germline ends. CDR3 nucleotides: TGTGCCAGCAGTTACTCGACAATGGATTCACCCCTCCACTTT. Translated, it gives CASSYSTMDSPLHF.

CDR3 bases: TGCGCCAGCAGCCCAACTAGCGGGGGTAGGAAGGAGCAGTACTTC. This sequence encodes CASSPTSGGRKEQYF. V and J are TRBV5-1 and TRBJ2-7, with TRBD2 matching 11 bases. Germline loops: CDR1 SGHRS, CDR2 YFSETQ. The V and J ends lost 4 bases and 7 bases, in that order; junction bases with no gene match: 10. The CDR3 totals 15 residues.

The J gene is TRBJ2-1, the V gene TRBV7-9; 8 bases agree with TRBD1. CDR1 and CDR2 (germline): SEHNR, FQNEAQ (reference sequence). The V gene end was trimmed by 5 bases and the J gene end by 2 bases; junction bases not matched to a gene: 5. The length of the CDR3 is 15 residues. This CDR3 is CASSDRQGTYNEQFF. The CDR3 DNA follows: TGTGCCAGCAGCGACAGACAGGGGACCTACAATGAGCAGTTCTTC.

The DNA for the CDR3 is TGTGCCAGCAGCCGAGCGAACTTGAACACTGAAGCTTTCTTT. Translated, it gives CASSRANLNTEAFF. This chain links TRBV5-5 with TRBJ1-1, with D uncertain. V dropped 4 bases and J dropped 0 bases, with 10 bases sitting between them. CDR1 and CDR2 (germline): SGHKS, YYEKEE (reference sequence). This CDR3 comprises 14 residues.

The genes are TRBV28 and TRBJ2-7; 7 bases map to TRBD2. With V trimmed by 3 bases and J by 2 bases, 4 bases remained unmatched. Germline-derived CDR1 and CDR2 are MDHEN and SYDVKM. There are 14 residues in the CDR3. The DNA of the CDR3 is TGTGCCAGCAGTTTGAGCGGGACTCCCTACGAGCAGTACTTC. It specifies CASSLSGTPYEQYF.

This chain connects TRBV19 to TRBJ2-5; possible D gene TRBD2, 6 bases. V shed 6 bases and J shed 5 bases, with 16 bases lying between them. CDR1 is LNHDA and CDR2 is SQIVND in the germline V gene (reference sequence). This CDR3 contains 14 residues. CDR3 sequence (DNA): TGTGCCAGTAGCGAGGGGTCGGGGAGGGAGACCCAGTACTTC. Amino acids: CASSEGSGRETQYF.

This chain links TRBV6-4 with TRBJ2-1; perhaps TRBD2 as D (5 bases). The CDR3 has 15 amino acids. Per the germline V gene, CDR1 is MRHNA and CDR2 is SNTAGT. Deletions cut 2 bases from V and 5 bases from J, with 13 bases between. The CDR3, as DNA: TGTGCCAGCAGTGACCCAACTAGATTCAACAATGAGCAGTTCTTC. This gives the protein CASSDPTRFNNEQFF.

This rearrangement joins TRBV2 to TRBJ1-2; maybe TRBD1 (6 bases). The CDR3 is made up of 16 amino acids. V lost 7 bases to trimming and J lost 6 bases, with 24 bases between them. Germline V gives CDR1 SNHLY, CDR2 FYNNEI. The CDR3 reads CASIGSGAPFWDGYTF. CDR3 coding DNA: TGTGCCAGCATAGGATCAGGGGCTCCCTTTTGGGATGGCTACACCTTC.

The chain is built from TRBV10-3 and TRBJ2-7, with TRBD2 identical over 12 bases. V shed 10 bases, J shed 3 bases, and the junction held 4 bases outside the gene matches. The CDR3 covers 13 residues. The germline V gene encodes CDR1 ENHRY and CDR2 SYGVKD. DNA of the CDR3: TGTGCCAGCATGGGACTAGCGGGCTACGAGCAGTACTTC. Translation: CASMGLAGYEQYF.

This chain joins TRBV9 and TRBJ2-2, with D perhaps TRBD1 (6 bases). CDR3 length equals 14 residues. V dropped 2 bases and J dropped 5 bases, with 10 bases sitting between them. Germline V gene lookup returns CDR1 SGDLS and CDR2 YYNGEE. CDR3 sequence: CASSVEQGTGELFF. The CDR3 DNA reads as TGTGCCAGCAGCGTGGAACAGGGAACCGGGGAGCTGTTTTTT.

This sequence joins TRBV9 and TRBJ2-3; the D is unclear. Trimming cost V 2 bases and J 1 base, with 14 bases left between them. Germline V lookup: CDR1 SGDLS, CDR2 YYNGEE. The CDR3 has 16 residues. CDR3 protein: CASSVIGQYGTDTQYF. The CDR3 DNA reads TGTGCCAGCAGCGTGATTGGCCAGTACGGCACAGATACGCAGTATTTT.

A word on this clone: Germline is not matched at one junction end, which may reflect a read error. The V call is TRBV4-1, the J call TRBJ2-7, with D maybe TRBD2 (5 bases). CDR3 size: 15 residues. CDR1 MGHRA and CDR2 YSYEKL come from the germline V gene. The CDR3 bases are TGTGCCAGCAGCGAATGGACGGGGAGACCCTACGAGCAGTACTTC. Its protein product is CASSEWTGRPYEQYF.

The CDR3 DNA sequence: TGTGCCAGCAGGCCTGAAACAGGGTACACCGGGGAGCTGTTTTTT. It yields the protein CASRPETGYTGELFF. The genes are TRBV11-1 and TRBJ2-2; the D gene is possibly TRBD1 (6 bases). Germline assignment: CDR1 SGHAT and CDR2 FQDESV (reference sequence). With 6 bases removed from V and 3 bases from J, the gap between germline ends came to 14 bases. The CDR3 totals 15 residues.

The chain recombines TRBV7-9 with TRBJ2-7; D perhaps matches TRBD2 (5 bases). Germline CDR1 and CDR2: SEHNR and FQNEAQ (reference sequence). Deletions cut 6 bases from V and 4 bases from J, with 22 bases between. This CDR3 is built from 16 residues. The CDR3 DNA sequence: TGTGCCAGCAGGGGAGCGCTTGGCGGCGGATTTTACGAGCAGTACTTC. As protein: CASRGALGGGFYEQYF. Drawing the rest from reference TRBV7-9 and TRBJ2-7, the complete variable domain is DTGVSQNPRHKITKRGQNVTFRCDPISEHNRLYWYRQTLGQGPEFLTYFQNEAQLEKSRLLSDRFSAERPKGSFSTLEIQRTEQGDSAMYLCASRGALGGGFYEQYFGPGTRLTVT.

V usage is TRBV18 and J usage is TRBJ1-1; TRBD1 aligns across 7 bases. This CDR3 region has 15 residues. Germline V gives CDR1 KGHSH, CDR2 LQKENI. The V and J ends lost 2 bases and 2 bases, in that order; junction bases with no gene match: 5. The CDR3 sequence: CASSPGQATNTEAFF. The CDR3 bases are TGTGCCAGCTCACCAGGACAGGCCACTAACACTGAAGCTTTCTTT.